This T cell receptor (beta chain) was identified in a study of T cells in women clearing cervical HPV infection. Background on the study: Women with histologically confirmed HPV16-related CIN3 or worse, 2 with invasive cancer, served as cases. Blood came at first lesion visit for cases, post-clearance for controls. Whole-study findings and limits: Unknown T-cell numbers per sample may underlie the richness differences.

immunoSEQ multiplex PCR used an average of roughly 1,300 ng genomic DNA. The method was immunoSEQ multiplex PCR; TCRdb's version includes in-frame clones alone and lacks a portion of them. The sample totals 22,000 or so clones; its top ten clones hold almost 10%. A word on this clone: Antigen: not known. Coverage ceases 3 residues before the CDR3 finishes, and the germline J gene fills in the end.

Germline V gene sequence: CDR1 SGHNT, CDR2 YYREEE (reference sequence). The junction had 10 bases not matched to a gene; V was cut back by 2 bases and J by 7 bases. This CDR3 comprises 15 residues. The chain carries TRBV5-4 and TRBJ1-2; 8 bases map to TRBD1. Sequencing was performed on blood buffy coat. The clonotype comes from a woman between 18 and 70 years old with a cervical HPV16 infection that either progressed to CIN3+ or cleared (not recorded which). CDR3 DNA, as far as it was read: TGTGCCAGCAGCTTTCCTGGGACAGGAAAGGGTGGC. It codes for CASSFPGTGKGG. The entire CDR3 sequence reads CASSFPGTGKGGYTF.